This is a list of T cell receptor beta chains from one sample in a study of cytomegalovirus exposure and HLA in healthy donors. Sequencing used immunoSEQ multiplex PCR; TCRdb keeps in-frame clones, though not all of them. The repertoire holds 100,000 or so clones, with approximately 80% as singletons. Sequencing was done on a sample of PBMCs. These receptors were obtained from a male donor in good health and CMV-seronegative. Each CDR3 is given with its conserved first and last residue. Fields, in order: D gene, V gene, CDR3 protein. A D gene is named only where the DNA matches it firmly.

NA TRBV30 CAWRGGGWITEAFF
TRBD1 TRBV25-1 CASRGTGVKTEAFF
TRBD2 TRBV7-9 CASYGFRGGGYEQYF
NA TRBV9 CASSQSGGPGNEQFF
NA TRBV2 CASRGSIGVSSYEQYF
NA TRBV6-5 CASKTASYNEQFF
TRBD1 TRBV7-9 CASSFGQGAEQYF
TRBD1 TRBV2 CASSVATGSNQPQHF
NA TRBV2 CATSGVSTDTQYF
TRBD2 TRBV5-1 CASSPGTSGIYEQYF
NA TRBV25-1 CASSEAGGNYGYTF
NA TRBV11-1 CASSLERGREGETQYF
NA TRBV27 CASSSGLDYEQYF
TRBD1 TRBV7-9 CASSLDTGGDYGYTF
TRBD1 TRBV4-2 CASSPRDSPDEQYF
TRBD2 TRBV7-8 CASSPVIAGVTGELFF
TRBD1 TRBV11-2 CASSLSDRGGAKNTEAFF
NA TRBV19 CASSIQASYEQYF
NA TRBV19 CASSGMSGTDTQYF
TRBD1 TRBV11-2 CASSSNRDRIEQFF
NA TRBV6-1 CASSEVGGNEQFF
TRBD1 TRBV2 CASIATGGGQPQHF
TRBD1 TRBV25-1 CASSEFRGQFTDTQYF
NA TRBV27 CASSYSRASSYNEQFF
NA TRBV9 CASSAQNTEAFF
NA TRBV27 CASSLNRVAKNIQYF
TRBD2 TRBV18 CASSPPAGGGTDTQYF
NA TRBV5-1 CASSLEGGEQYF
TRBD2 TRBV6-8 CASSYSELARGQYF
NA TRBV6-1 CASSVHTGAGGNTIYF
NA TRBV6-4 CASSDSGRGTASGYTF
TRBD2 TRBV10-3 CAIRGTSAPPSDTQYF
TRBD1 TRBV5-4 CASSWPPGQGAGEAFF
NA TRBV30 CAWSYSSPYEQYF
NA TRBV30 CAWSGGGPGANVLTF
NA TRBV5-1 CASSLARETQYF
NA TRBV29-1 CSVGAARGDEKLFF
TRBD2 TRBV28 CASSGGRVTDTQYF
NA TRBV12-5 CASGNPSGEQFF
TRBD1 TRBV7-6 CASSPGTGNEQFF
NA TRBV5-8 CASSLRGGTEAFF
NA TRBV7-2 CASSYYDGNSGGYTF
NA TRBV6-1 CASRTRVRNTEAFF
TRBD2 TRBV27 CASRPLAGTSNREQYF
NA TRBV14 CASSQDLVGMGTEAFF
NA TRBV14 CASSQDRPGDRETQYF
TRBD2 TRBV19 CASSIDRGDQYF
TRBD2 TRBV5-1 CASSPGLAADTQYF
NA TRBV9 CASSVLSINYGYTF
TRBD2 TRBV18 CASSPLAGAETQYF
NA TRBV5-5 CASSLVGAPEKLFF